The clone carrying this TCR beta chain was recorded many times. Antigen: not known. Looked up from germline, CDR1 is SGHTA and CDR2 is FQGNSA. The CDR3 runs 14 residues. Trimming cost V 6 bases and J 1 base, with 11 bases left between them. The sample is drawn from a study of T-cell reconstitution after alpha-beta-depleted transplantation in children. Study results and caveats: T-cell counts and diversity were attributed mostly to newly produced T cells one year after transplant. About two months after transplant, alpha-beta T cells reportedly came from several hundred expanded graft clones. After transplant, high TCRbeta diversity at day 60 in some patients arose from surviving recipient T cells and thymic progenitors.

The authors prepared the TCRbeta library with unique molecular identifiers. TCRdb reprocessed the PCR reads with MiXCR, giving one entry per CDR3 protein. This sample has hundreds of thousands of distinct CDR3 sequences, with around 12% found just once. This sequence was found in a girl aged 2-9 years with congenital amegakaryocytic thrombocytopenia, due to receive a stem cell transplant. The chain employs TRBV7-2 and TRBJ2-3; D not certain. This sample comprised PBMCs, obtained before TCRalphabeta/CD19-depleted stem cell transplant. CDR3 amino acids: CASSFSGGTDTQYF. The CDR3 DNA reads as TGTGCCAGCAGTTTCTCCGGAGGCACAGATACGCAGTATTTT.